The rows below give T cell receptor beta chains drawn from one sample of a study of blood T cell repertoires in COVID-19. Here immunoSEQ multiplex PCR was the method, and the copy in TCRdb shows in-frame clones only, minus some. The data hold hundreds of thousands of clones, with around nine tenths observed a single time. The sequenced sample consisted of PBMCs or T cells enriched from blood (not recorded which). The receptor set was obtained from a woman between 18 and 30 years old who had recovered from COVID-19. Both conserved end residues are trimmed from each CDR3.

V,J,CDR3
TRBV15,TRBJ1-4,ATSPGLNEKLF
TRBV7-9,TRBJ1-1,ASIPPLPNTEAF
TRBV2,TRBJ1-2,ASSGQGYYGYT
TRBV28,TRBJ2-5,ASSFGRVETQY
TRBV5-1,TRBJ2-7,ASSLGAGGGSYEQY
TRBV7-3,TRBJ2-7,ASSQGGYEQY
TRBV27,TRBJ1-1,ASSLLLTGRSTEAF
TRBV2,TRBJ1-1,ASRGTDTNTEAF
TRBV12-3/TRBV12-4,TRBJ2-7,ASSQGRYEQY
TRBV5-6,TRBJ1-4,ASSLSTQRGKLF
TRBV19,TRBJ2-2,ASSIPRGFGTGELF
TRBV7-8,TRBJ2-2,ASSFSGTVDLGTGELF
TRBV27,TRBJ2-1,ASLKGRFF
TRBV6-5,TRBJ1-3,ASSNGDTIY
TRBV24-1,TRBJ1-1,ATSDFGGDEAF
TRBV10-3,TRBJ1-2,AISTLQGPVAYGYT
TRBV9,TRBJ1-2,ASSPGQGTGYT
TRBV4-3,TRBJ1-2,ASSQEVAGRDYT
TRBV7-6,TRBJ2-7,ASSLEEGASYEQY
TRBV27,TRBJ2-1,ASSRSGKGNNEQF
TRBV12-3/TRBV12-4,TRBJ2-7,ASRPGQGNEQY
TRBV10-3,TRBJ2-1,AISESWQNNEQF
TRBV6-5,TRBJ1-2,ASSYSMADYGYT
TRBV4-1,TRBJ2-5,ASSRASGGASETQY
TRBV2,TRBJ1-2,ASGAGSGYT
TRBV5-1,TRBJ2-5,ASSLVGLAGVETQY
TRBV6-1,TRBJ1-1,ASSDPGTGANTEAF
TRBV11-3,TRBJ2-5,ASSPGGAWETQY
TRBV7-9,TRBJ2-1,ASSPVVNEQF
TRBV29-1,TRBJ2-7,SVGDGGGEQY
TRBV27,TRBJ2-1,ASSFGGPPYNEQF
TRBV19,TRBJ2-2,ASRVGARTGELF
TRBV5-1,TRBJ1-1,ASSRRGRDTEAF
TRBV19,TRBJ1-5,ASGAPYSNQPQH
TRBV7-9,TRBJ2-1,ASSYSNEQF
TRBV5-5,TRBJ2-7,ASSFLSYEQY
TRBV27,TRBJ2-7,ASALAGGGPYEQY
TRBV18,TRBJ1-2,ASSLNPGGTGNYGYT
TRBV15,TRBJ2-1,ATSRDSGGREQF
TRBV2,TRBJ1-1,ASIRPTGNTEAF
TRBV4-2,TRBJ1-4,ASSQGQGALVEEKLF
TRBV5-1,TRBJ1-6,ASSSGQGGNSPLH
TRBV7-8,TRBJ2-3,ASSLGGWTDTQY
TRBV7-2,TRBJ2-3,ASSVRVASGSTDTQY
TRBV7-8,TRBJ1-3,ASSISSSGNTIY
TRBV15,TRBJ2-5,ATSRGGDPETQY
TRBV11-3,TRBJ2-1,ASSLGGTSSHNEQF
TRBV5-4,TRBJ2-2,ASSFSGSSNTGELF